This is a list of T cell receptor beta chains from one sample in a study of response to subunit inactivated influenza vaccine. A single record per CDR3 protein comes from TCRdb applying MiXCR to the RT-PCR reads. The sample carries about 540,000 distinct CDR3 sequences, 20% to 25% recorded once. This same sample was also part of a study on T cells expressing NK-cell markers.

The sequencing used CD4+ T cells sorted from PBMCs, collected approximately 13 days after vaccination. These receptors all come from a man between 50 and 59 years old who received an inactivated influenza vaccine. CDR3s include the opening cysteine and the closing phenylalanine or tryptophan. Fields, in order: J gene, D gene, clone size, V gene, CDR3 protein, CDR3 DNA. A D gene is named only where the DNA matches it firmly. Rows may omit the clone size; those that give it use once, few, many or a size class.

TRBJ2-5,TRBD2,few,TRBV7-2,CASSFTDTPGLEETQYF,TGTGCCAGCAGCTTCACTGACACACCGGGACTAGAAGAGACCCAGTACTTC
TRBJ2-7,TRBD1,few,TRBV6-2/TRBV6-3,CASISGTGRNEQYF,TGTGCCAGCATTTCCGGGACAGGGAGAAACGAGCAGTACTTC
TRBJ2-7,.,few,TRBV20-1,CSARGLRGSTDEQYF,TGCAGTGCTAGAGGGTTGCGGGGTTCTACCGACGAGCAGTACTTC
TRBJ2-1,TRBD2,.,TRBV7-9,CASSLARSSGSNEQFF,TGTGCCAGCAGCTTAGCTCGGTCTAGCGGGAGCAATGAGCAGTTCTTC
TRBJ2-7,.,few,TRBV29-1,CSVRDSLYEQYF,TGCAGCGTGCGGGACAGTCTCTACGAGCAGTACTTC
TRBJ1-6,.,.,TRBV27,CASSLSYNSPLHF,TGTGCCAGCAGTTTATCATACAATTCACCCCTCCACTTT
TRBJ2-2,.,few,TRBV3-1,CASSQPVGELFF,TGTGCCAGCAGCCAACCCGTCGGGGAGCTGTTTTTT
TRBJ2-7,.,few,TRBV18,CASSPTGYPPTYEQYF,TGTGCCAGCTCACCAACAGGGTATCCTCCAACCTACGAGCAGTACTTC
TRBJ2-7,.,.,TRBV7-2,CASSLRTEYEQYF,TGTGCCAGCAGCTTACGTACCGAATACGAGCAGTACTTC
TRBJ2-3,TRBD1,.,TRBV2,CASSRGQGRDTQYF,TGTGCCAGCAGCCGAGGACAGGGGCGAGATACGCAGTATTTT
TRBJ2-5,TRBD2,.,TRBV4-1,CASSQLGLARETQYF,TGCGCCAGCAGCCAGCTGGGACTAGCTAGAGAGACCCAGTACTTC
TRBJ2-7,TRBD2,.,TRBV12-3/TRBV12-4,CASKYSSGGYEQYF,TGTGCCAGCAAGTACTCTAGCGGGGGCTACGAGCAGTACTTC
TRBJ2-5,.,few,TRBV29-1,CSVEFGETQYF,TGCAGCGTTGAATTCGGGGAGACCCAGTACTTC
TRBJ2-3,TRBD2,.,TRBV5-6,CASSLVSGGLTQYF,TGTGCCAGCAGCTTGGTTAGCGGGGGCCTGACGCAGTATTTT
TRBJ1-1,.,once,TRBV25-1,CASSWGHLNTEAFF,TGTGCCAGCAGCTGGGGACATCTGAACACTGAAGCTTTCTTT
TRBJ2-2,.,many,TRBV7-9,CASSPRDRNTGELFF,TGTGCCAGCAGCCCCAGGGACCGGAACACCGGGGAGCTGTTTTTT
TRBJ2-7,TRBD2,once,TRBV5-1,CASSLVSGSFGEQYF,TGCGCCAGCAGCTTGGTTAGCGGGAGCTTCGGGGAGCAGTACTTC
TRBJ1-1,TRBD1,few,TRBV6-1,CASSVGQGSARNTEAFF,TGTGCCAGCAGTGTGGGACAGGGGAGTGCTCGGAACACTGAAGCTTTCTTT
TRBJ2-1,.,few,TRBV27,CASSTLGDNEQFF,TGTGCCAGCAGCACCCTTGGGGACAATGAGCAGTTCTTC
TRBJ2-5,.,few,TRBV5-1,CASSLDGTSQETQYF,TGCGCCAGCAGCTTGGATGGGACAAGCCAAGAGACCCAGTACTTC
TRBJ2-3,TRBD2,.,TRBV3-1,CASSPYFQAGAHGTQYF,TGTGCCAGCAGCCCTTACTTCCAAGCGGGGGCACACGGAACGCAGTATTTT
TRBJ2-1,TRBD2,.,TRBV6-2/TRBV6-3,CASSPRLAGGDEQFF,TGTGCCAGCAGTCCCCGACTAGCGGGGGGCGATGAGCAGTTCTTC
TRBJ1-4,.,.,TRBV12-3/TRBV12-4,CASSPRVLNEKLFF,TGTGCCAGCAGTCCCCGGGTTCTAAATGAAAAACTGTTTTTT
TRBJ2-1,TRBD1,.,TRBV4-1,CASRGGQGGGEQFF,TGCGCCAGCAGGGGAGGACAGGGCGGAGGTGAGCAGTTCTTC
TRBJ2-7,.,many,TRBV7-2,CASSSTYYEQYF,TGTGCCAGCAGTTCCACCTACTACGAGCAGTACTTC
TRBJ1-5,.,.,TRBV6-2/TRBV6-3,CASSYHTGGNQPQHF,TGTGCCAGCAGTTACCACACGGGTGGGAATCAGCCCCAGCATTTT
TRBJ2-5,.,.,TRBV6-2/TRBV6-3,CASSYPRGPSISTQYF,TGTGCCAGCAGTTATCCTCGGGGGCCAAGTATTTCGACCCAGTACTTC
TRBJ2-1,TRBD2,.,TRBV4-3,CASSRSGSHNEQFF,TGCGCCAGCAGCCGAAGCGGGAGTCACAATGAGCAGTTCTTC
TRBJ1-2,.,.,TRBV20-1,CSAFTYGYTF,TGCAGTGCTTTCACTTATGGCTACACCTTC
TRBJ2-5,.,many,TRBV12-3/TRBV12-4,CASRANVQETQYF,TGTGCCAGCCGAGCAAACGTACAAGAGACCCAGTACTTC
TRBJ1-2,TRBD1,few,TRBV12-3/TRBV12-4,CASSGQVNGVSYGYTF,TGTGCCAGCAGCGGACAGGTCAATGGAGTGTCCTATGGCTACACCTTC
TRBJ2-5,TRBD1,.,TRBV7-6,CASSPGGTGLETQYF,TGTGCCAGCAGCCCTGGAGGGACAGGGTTAGAGACCCAGTACTTC
TRBJ2-1,.,few,TRBV12-3/TRBV12-4,CASSGTHNEQFF,TGTGCCAGCAGTGGCACACACAATGAGCAGTTCTTC
TRBJ2-7,.,.,TRBV10-3,CAISDSYEQYF,TGTGCCATCAGTGACTCCTACGAGCAGTACTTC
TRBJ1-5,.,few,TRBV7-9,CASSSSTETQPQHF,TGTGCCAGCAGCTCTTCGACAGAAACTCAGCCCCAGCATTTT
TRBJ2-5,TRBD2,.,TRBV5-1,CASSLGTSDVKTQYF,TGCGCCAGCAGCTTGGGGACTAGCGATGTCAAGACCCAGTACTTC
TRBJ2-3,TRBD2,few,TRBV5-1,CASSSKREGRDTQYF,TGCGCCAGCAGCTCTAAGCGGGAGGGCCGGGATACGCAGTATTTT
TRBJ2-1,TRBD2,.,TRBV10-3,CAITGGAFNEQFF,TGTGCCATAACCGGGGGGGCCTTCAATGAGCAGTTCTTC
TRBJ2-6,.,few,TRBV15,CATSRPGRVGANVLTF,TGTGCCACCAGCAGACCGGGCCGGGTTGGGGCCAACGTCCTGACTTTC
TRBJ2-1,TRBD2,.,TRBV9,CASSVVGEGYNEQFF,TGTGCCAGCAGCGTAGTGGGGGAGGGTTACAATGAGCAGTTCTTC
TRBJ1-2,.,few,TRBV12-3/TRBV12-4,CASSRDSYYGYTF,TGTGCCAGCAGCCGTGACAGCTACTATGGCTACACCTTC
TRBJ2-7,TRBD1,.,TRBV5-6,CASSFDRGKYEQYF,TGTGCCAGCAGCTTTGACAGGGGGAAGTACGAGCAGTACTTC
TRBJ1-5,.,.,TRBV10-3,CAISARVNQPQHF,TGTGCCATCAGTGCAAGGGTTAATCAGCCCCAGCATTTT
TRBJ1-2,TRBD1,few,TRBV20-1,CSAPPGTGYYGYTF,TGCAGTGCACCACCCGGGACAGGATACTATGGCTACACCTTC
TRBJ2-2,.,.,TRBV18,CASSPTTTFANTGELFF,TGTGCCAGCTCACCGACAACGACGTTCGCGAACACCGGGGAGCTGTTTTTT
TRBJ2-5,.,.,TRBV15,CATSRDYTGKETQYF,TGTGCCACCAGCAGAGATTACACGGGGAAAGAGACCCAGTACTTC
TRBJ2-2,TRBD1,many,TRBV5-1,CASSTGQGSTGELFF,TGCGCCAGCAGCACGGGACAGGGGAGCACCGGGGAGCTGTTTTTT
TRBJ2-7,TRBD2,.,TRBV2,CASRPTGLGYEQYF,TGTGCCAGCAGACCCACGGGACTAGGATACGAGCAGTACTTC